Below, 22 T cell receptor beta chains from the same sample are listed, as sequenced in a study of cytomegalovirus exposure and HLA in healthy donors (dated 2017 in TCRdb). Receptor libraries were prepared by the immunoSEQ multiplex PCR assay. The multiplex PCR relied on a mix of 60 forward primers for TCR Vbeta segments and 13 reverse primers for TCR Jbeta segments. As stored in TCRdb, this immuneACCESS dataset retains in-frame rearrangements with V and J assigned. A fraction of the clones does not appear; measured against another copy, unresolved V genes explain less than half of the discrepancy, and the remainder lacks a known reason. The sample table holds roughly 55,000 clones, of which around 82% were seen once. Approximately 2.5% of the sample goes to the ten largest clones. The source material was PBMCs. The receptors come from a boy younger than 18 in good health and CMV-seropositive.

The chain combines TRBV2 with TRBJ2-7; D remains ambiguous. The germline V gene has CDR1 SNHLY and CDR2 FYNNEI. CDR3 length: 11 amino acids. The V and J ends lost 5 bases and 6 bases respectively, with 8 bases between them. The CDR3: CASSQSCEQYF. In DNA, the CDR3 is TGTGCCAGCAGTCAAAGCTGCGAGCAGTACTTC.

The J gene is TRBJ2-3, the V gene TRBV18; the match to TRBD2 covers 12 bases. In germline, CDR1 is KGHSH, CDR2 LQKENI. J lost 5 bases, V lost 2 bases, and 2 bases had no gene match. This CDR3 is 15 amino acids long. The CDR3 DNA is TGTGCCAGCTCACCAGGACTAGCGGGGTTAGATACGCAGTATTTT. The encoded protein is CASSPGLAGLDTQYF.

The rearrangement links TRBV18 to TRBJ2-2, with D possibly matching TRBD2 (7 bases). The CDR3 has 16 residues. The V end was cut by 1 base, the J end by 3 bases, with 12 bases between. Germline V gene data show CDR1 as KGHSH and CDR2 as LQKENI. The CDR3 region is CASSPLRGRDTGELFF. The CDR3 DNA sequence: TGTGCCAGCTCACCACTGCGGGGGCGGGACACCGGGGAGCTGTTTTTT.

This chain uses TRBV2 with TRBJ1-3; the D gene is possibly TRBD1 (6 bases). Germline V gene sequence: CDR1 SNHLY, CDR2 FYNNEI. The CDR3 has 13 residues. Deletions cut 10 bases from V and 2 bases from J, with 12 bases between. The CDR3 reads CAIEAGAGNTIYF. Written as DNA, the CDR3 is TGTGCCATCGAGGCAGGGGCTGGAAACACCATATATTTT.

V and J are TRBV15 and TRBJ1-1; 8 nucleotides match TRBD1. V shed 1 base, J shed 1 base, and the junction held 5 bases outside the gene matches. From germline, CDR1 is LNHNV and CDR2 YYDKDF (reference sequence). The CDR3 is 16 residues long. The CDR3 here is CATSRGAGQANTEAFF. Here the CDR3 DNA reads TGTGCCACCAGCAGAGGGGCGGGACAGGCGAACACTGAAGCTTTCTTT.

This clone was detected only once. The rearrangement uses TRBV5-6 and TRBJ2-7; D ambiguous. Trimming removed 4 bases from V and 3 bases from J, with 5 bases in between. Per the germline V gene, CDR1 is SGHDT and CDR2 is YYEEEE. The CDR3 runs 11 residues. CDR3 region: CASSHGYEQYF. The CDR3 DNA reads as TGTGCCAGCAGCCACGGCTACGAGCAGTACTTC.

This chain links TRBV19 with TRBJ1-2; D remains unclear. Germline lookup yields CDR1 LNHDA and CDR2 SQIVND (reference sequence). The CDR3 has 15 residues. V was pared by 6 bases and J by 1 base, with 15 bases between. The CDR3 is CASRAAFDFNYGYTF. Here the CDR3 DNA reads TGTGCCAGTAGGGCGGCTTTCGACTTTAACTATGGCTACACCTTC.

The V and J genes are TRBV29-1 and TRBJ2-5; weak D call: TRBD2 (6 bases). V lost 2 bases and J 5 bases, leaving 15 bases between the germline ends. The CDR3 covers 14 residues. Germline V gene data show CDR1 as SQVTM and CDR2 as ANQGSEA. CDR3 sequence: CSVELEGEVETQYF. CDR3 nucleotide sequence: TGCAGCGTTGAATTGGAGGGAGAGGTGGAGACCCAGTACTTC.

The chain combines TRBV5-4 with TRBJ2-7, with 7 positions matching TRBD1. The CDR3 length is 14 residues. Looked up from germline, CDR1 is SGHNT and CDR2 is YYREEE (reference sequence). The ends lost 4 bases at V and 3 bases at J; junction bases unmatched: 7. The CDR3 loop is CASSLKGAFYEQYF. The CDR3 coding sequence is TGTGCCAGCAGCCTCAAGGGGGCTTTCTACGAGCAGTACTTC.

The chain uses TRBV6-5 and TRBJ2-1, with D unresolved. V gave up 7 bases and J gave up 9 bases, with 10 bases separating them. Germline V gene sequence: CDR1 MNHEY, CDR2 SVGAGI. The CDR3 runs 11 residues. The CDR3 region is CASTQLGEQFF. The CDR3 DNA reads TGTGCCAGCACCCAGCTAGGTGAGCAGTTCTTC.

In this sample, this clone turned up a few times. The chain links TRBV19 to TRBJ1-1; D is possibly TRBD1 (5 bases). Germline-derived CDR1 and CDR2 are LNHDA and SQIVND (reference sequence). Trimming removed 5 bases from V and 6 bases from J, with 13 bases in between. This CDR3 has 13 amino acids. CDR3 coding DNA: TGTGCCAGTAGTGAGAATGGACACTCTGAAGCTTTCTTT. Protein: CASSENGHSEAFF.

The chain employs TRBV7-9 and TRBJ1-5; 7 bases align to TRBD1. Germline V gene data show CDR1 as SEHNR and CDR2 as FQNEAQ (reference sequence). The trim removed 5 bases at V and 5 bases at J, leaving 9 bases unmatched. The CDR3 length is 15 residues. In nucleotides, the CDR3 is TGTGCCAGCAGCCGGGGGACAGCGATAGATCAGCCCCAGCATTTT. Its translation is CASSRGTAIDQPQHF.

The rearrangement uses TRBV6-5 and TRBJ2-5; tentatively, D is TRBD1 (6 bases). The CDR3 is 14 amino acids. Germline V gives CDR1 MNHEY, CDR2 SVGAGI. Trimming cost V 5 bases and J 5 bases, with 15 bases left between them. The CDR3 region has the DNA TGTGCCAGCAGTAACCCGGGACAATGGGAGACCCAGTACTTC. Protein: CASSNPGQWETQYF.

The V call is TRBV7-2, the J call TRBJ1-1; no definite D call. V gave up 2 bases and J gave up 7 bases, with 14 bases separating them. There are 14 residues in the CDR3. Germline CDR1 and CDR2: SGHTA and FQGNSA. This CDR3 is CASSLSHSGVEAFF. CDR3 in DNA: TGTGCCAGCAGCTTAAGCCACTCCGGGGTTGAAGCTTTCTTT.

CDR3 protein: CASSLGRQNTEAFF. For the CDR3, the DNA is TGCGCCAGCAGCCTAGGAAGACAGAACACTGAAGCTTTCTTT. V usage is TRBV4-1 and J usage is TRBJ1-1, with D unclear. Trimming took off 4 bases at V and 1 base at J, with 10 bases between the two ends. The CDR3 runs to 14 residues. Germline V gives CDR1 MGHRA, CDR2 YSYEKL.

The count of this clone is one. This chain connects TRBV18 to TRBJ2-7; 10 bases line up with TRBD1. The CDR3 contains 18 residues. Per germline, CDR1 KGHSH and CDR2 LQKENI. V dropped 3 bases and J dropped 0; count of bases not matched to a gene: 11. CDR3 in amino acids: CASSPPFGQGGSSYEQYF. In nucleotides, the CDR3 is TGTGCCAGCTCACCCCCGTTCGGACAGGGGGGAAGCTCCTACGAGCAGTACTTC. Looking up the rest from reference TRBV18 and TRBJ2-7 gives the full variable domain: NAGVMQNPRHLVRRRGQEARLRCSPMKGHSHVYWYRQLPEEGLKFMVYLQKENIIDESGMPKERFSAEFPKEGPSILRIQQVVRGDSAAYFCASSPPFGQGGSSYEQYFGPGTRLTVT.

The genes are TRBV29-1 and TRBJ1-2; no reliable D call. V gave up 4 bases and J gave up 8 bases, with 17 bases separating them. This CDR3 has 13 residues. CDR1 and CDR2 (germline): SQVTM, ANQGSEA. CDR3 sequence: CSVGPDTEGGYTF. CDR3 bases: TGCAGCGTTGGCCCCGACACCGAAGGAGGCTACACCTTC. The complete variable domain, with remaining parts taken from reference TRBV29-1 and TRBJ1-2, reads SAVISQKPSRDICQRGTSLTIQCQVDSQVTMMFWYRQQPGQSLTLIATANQGSEATYESGFVIDKFPISRPNLTFSTLTVSNMSPEDSSIYLCSVGPDTEGGYTFGSGTRLTVV.

V gene TRBV4-1 combines with J gene TRBJ1-6, with 7 bases that match TRBD1. The ends lost 4 bases at V and 6 bases at J; junction bases unmatched: 15. CDR3 length: 18 residues. CDR1 is MGHRA, CDR2 YSYEKL, per germline. The CDR3 spells CASSPKNDRVKGNSPLHF. The CDR3 region has the DNA TGCGCCAGCAGCCCAAAAAACGACAGGGTCAAGGGTAATTCACCCCTCCACTTT.

This chain joins TRBV5-8 and TRBJ2-5, with TRBD2 matching 7 bases. With V trimmed by 1 base and J by 2 bases, 5 bases remained unmatched. Looked up from germline, CDR1 is SGHTS and CDR2 is YDEGEE. The length of the CDR3 is 15 residues. The CDR3 coding sequence is TGTGCCAGCAGCTTGAGTGGGGGGGGGCAAGAGACCCAGTACTTC. Translating it yields CASSLSGGGQETQYF.

The chain employs TRBV5-4 and TRBJ1-4; D is unclear. The CDR3 covers 14 residues. Germline V gives CDR1 SGHNT, CDR2 YYREEE (reference sequence). Trimming left V 4 bases short and J 6 bases short, with 13 bases between. The chain's CDR3 is CASSPDIKDEKLFF. The DNA for the CDR3 is TGTGCCAGCAGCCCTGACATAAAGGATGAAAAACTGTTTTTT.

J is TRBJ2-1 and V is TRBV10-3; 14 bases align to TRBD2. With V trimmed by 5 bases and J by 6 bases, 6 bases remained unmatched. The CDR3 runs 16 residues. The germline V gene encodes CDR1 ENHRY and CDR2 SYGVKD. In DNA, the CDR3 is TGTGCCATCAGTAGGACTAGCGGGGGGCCCGGCAATGAGCAGTTCTTC. Encoded protein: CAISRTSGGPGNEQFF.

This chain uses TRBV7-9 with TRBJ2-6; no definite D call. Trimming removed 2 bases from V and 1 base from J, with 6 bases in between. Germline V lookup: CDR1 SEHNR, CDR2 FQNEAQ (reference sequence). The CDR3 spans 15 residues. In DNA, the CDR3 is TGTGCCAGCAGCTTAAGCCAATCTGGGGCCAACGTCCTGACTTTC. It yields the protein CASSLSQSGANVLTF.